What follows are 6 T cell receptor beta chains derived from one specimen sequenced in a study of vaccination and CD4 T cells after COVID-19. Each CDR3 protein is one row after TCRdb ran MiXCR on the PCR reads. The repertoire includes tens of thousands of distinct CDR3 sequences, approximately 51% of them detected once, and more than 0.85% sits in the top ten. This sample comprised CD4+ T cells from blood, obtained before SARS-CoV-2 vaccination. All receptors come from a human donor who had recovered from COVID-19.

The chain combines TRBV20-1 with TRBJ2-3, with D perhaps TRBD1 or TRBD2 (5 bases each). CDR3 length: 15 residues. CDR1 and CDR2 (germline): DFQATT, SNEGSKA (reference sequence). V was trimmed by 4 bases and J by 4 bases, leaving 18 bases between them. CDR3 in amino acids: CSATITRGAPDTQYF. Written as DNA, the CDR3 is TGCAGTGCTACTATAACTAGGGGAGCACCAGATACGCAGTATTTT.

The chain couples TRBV12-3 or TRBV12-4 to TRBJ1-2; D might be TRBD1 (5 bases). The V and J ends lost 6 bases and 0 bases respectively, with 14 bases between them. The CDR3 loop spans 15 amino acids. The CDR3 protein is CASRPGTATNYGYTF. CDR3 DNA sequence: TGTGCCAGCAGGCCGGGGACGGCAACTAACTATGGCTACACCTTC.

The chain is built from TRBV6-5 and TRBJ1-1, with D tentatively TRBD1 (6 bases). The germline V gene encodes CDR1 MNHEY and CDR2 SVGAGI. The CDR3 has 15 amino acids. Trimming cost V 2 bases and J 0 bases, with 10 bases left between them. The CDR3 sequence is CASSYGHRVNTEAFF. In DNA form, the CDR3 reads TGTGCCAGCAGTTACGGGCACAGGGTGAACACTGAAGCTTTCTTT.

The rearrangement links TRBV7-8 to TRBJ2-2, with TRBD1 matching 8 bases. The ends lost 1 base at V and 6 bases at J; junction bases unmatched: 4. The CDR3 has 15 amino acids. Germline V CDR1 and CDR2: SGHVS, FQNEAQ. The CDR3, as DNA: TGTGCCAGCAGCTTAGGCAGGACAGGGCCCGGGGAGCTGTTTTTT. This gives the protein CASSLGRTGPGELFF.

In this sample, this clonotype turned up a few times. The chain employs TRBV20-1 and TRBJ2-3; 8 bases agree with TRBD2. V was clipped by 6 bases and J by 0 bases; unmatched bases: 5. This CDR3 has 14 residues. Germline V gene lookup returns CDR1 DFQATT and CDR2 SNEGSKA (reference sequence). CDR3 sequence: CSANRLASTDTQYF. In DNA, the CDR3 is TGCAGTGCCAACCGACTAGCGAGCACAGATACGCAGTATTTT.

The chain links TRBV7-9 to TRBJ2-3; TRBD2 matches at 13 bases. CDR1 and CDR2 (germline): SEHNR, FQNEAQ (reference sequence). The CDR3 is 19 amino acids. V dropped 5 bases and J dropped 2; count of bases not matched to a gene: 13. The CDR3 DNA is TGTGCCAGCAGCCCGGGCCTGGGGACTAGCGGGACTATCACAGATACGCAGTATTTT. This encodes CASSPGLGTSGTITDTQYF.